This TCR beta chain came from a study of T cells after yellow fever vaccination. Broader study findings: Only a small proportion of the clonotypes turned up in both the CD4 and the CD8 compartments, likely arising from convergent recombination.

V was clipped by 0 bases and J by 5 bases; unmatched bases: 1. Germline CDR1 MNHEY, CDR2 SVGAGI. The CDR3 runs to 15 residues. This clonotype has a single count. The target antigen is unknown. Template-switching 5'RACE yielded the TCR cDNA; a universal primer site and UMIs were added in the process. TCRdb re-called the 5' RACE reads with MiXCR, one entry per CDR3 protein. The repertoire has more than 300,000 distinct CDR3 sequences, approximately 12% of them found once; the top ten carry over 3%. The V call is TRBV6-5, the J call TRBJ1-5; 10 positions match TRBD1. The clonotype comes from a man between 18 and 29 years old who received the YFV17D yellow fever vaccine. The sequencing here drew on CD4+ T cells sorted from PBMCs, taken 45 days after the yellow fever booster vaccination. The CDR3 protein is CASSYSGTGDQPQHF. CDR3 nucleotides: TGTGCCAGCAGTTACTCGGGGACAGGGGATCAGCCCCAGCATTTT.